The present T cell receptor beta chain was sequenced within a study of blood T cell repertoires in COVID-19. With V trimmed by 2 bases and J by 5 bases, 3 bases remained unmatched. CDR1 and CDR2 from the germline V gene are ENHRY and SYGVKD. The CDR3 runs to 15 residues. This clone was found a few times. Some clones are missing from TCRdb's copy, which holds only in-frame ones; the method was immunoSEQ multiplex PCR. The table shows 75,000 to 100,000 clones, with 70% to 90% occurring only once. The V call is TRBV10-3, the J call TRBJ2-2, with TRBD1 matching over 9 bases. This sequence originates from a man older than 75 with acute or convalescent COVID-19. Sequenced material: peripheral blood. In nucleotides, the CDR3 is TGTGCCATCAGTGAGCCAGGACAGGGGACCGGGGAGCTGTTTTTT. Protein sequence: CAISEPGQGTGELFF.